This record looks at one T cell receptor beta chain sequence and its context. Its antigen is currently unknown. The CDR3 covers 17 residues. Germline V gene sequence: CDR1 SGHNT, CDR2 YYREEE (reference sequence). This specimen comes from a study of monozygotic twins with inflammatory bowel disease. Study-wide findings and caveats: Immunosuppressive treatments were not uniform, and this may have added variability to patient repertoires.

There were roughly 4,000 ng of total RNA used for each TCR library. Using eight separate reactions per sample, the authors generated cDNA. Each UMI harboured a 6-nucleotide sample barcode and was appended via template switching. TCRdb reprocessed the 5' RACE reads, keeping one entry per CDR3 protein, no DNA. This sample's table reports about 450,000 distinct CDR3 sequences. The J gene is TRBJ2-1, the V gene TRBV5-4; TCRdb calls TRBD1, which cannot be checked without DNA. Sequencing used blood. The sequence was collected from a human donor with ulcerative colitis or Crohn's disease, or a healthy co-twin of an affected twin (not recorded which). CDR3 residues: CASSGQDYRGTYNEQFF.